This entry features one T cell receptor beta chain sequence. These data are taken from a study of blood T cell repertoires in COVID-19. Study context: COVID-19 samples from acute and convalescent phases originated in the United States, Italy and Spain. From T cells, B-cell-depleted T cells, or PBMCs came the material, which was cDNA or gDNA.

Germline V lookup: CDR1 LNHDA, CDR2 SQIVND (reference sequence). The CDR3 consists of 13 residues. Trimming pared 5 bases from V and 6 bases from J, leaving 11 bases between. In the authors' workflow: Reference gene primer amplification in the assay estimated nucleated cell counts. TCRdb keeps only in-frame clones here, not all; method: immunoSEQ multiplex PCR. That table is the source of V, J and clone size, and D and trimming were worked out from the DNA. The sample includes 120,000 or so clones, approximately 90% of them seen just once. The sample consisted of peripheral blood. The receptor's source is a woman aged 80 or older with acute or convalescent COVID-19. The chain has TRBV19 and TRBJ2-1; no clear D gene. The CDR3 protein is CASSGSGPNEQFF. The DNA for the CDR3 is TGTGCCAGTAGTGGGTCGGGTCCCAATGAGCAGTTCTTC.